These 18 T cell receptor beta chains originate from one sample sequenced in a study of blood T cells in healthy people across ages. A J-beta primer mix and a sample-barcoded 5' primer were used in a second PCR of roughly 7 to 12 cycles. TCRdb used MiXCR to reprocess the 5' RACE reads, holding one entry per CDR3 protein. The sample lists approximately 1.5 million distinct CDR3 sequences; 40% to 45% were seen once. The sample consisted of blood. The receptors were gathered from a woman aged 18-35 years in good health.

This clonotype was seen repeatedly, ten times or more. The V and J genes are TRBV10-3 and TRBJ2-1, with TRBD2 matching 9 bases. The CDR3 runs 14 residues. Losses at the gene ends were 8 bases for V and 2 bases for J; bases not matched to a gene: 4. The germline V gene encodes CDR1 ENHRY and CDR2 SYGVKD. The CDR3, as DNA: TGTGCCATCGAGGCTAGCGGGACCTACAATGAGCAGTTCTTC. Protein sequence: CAIEASGTYNEQFF.

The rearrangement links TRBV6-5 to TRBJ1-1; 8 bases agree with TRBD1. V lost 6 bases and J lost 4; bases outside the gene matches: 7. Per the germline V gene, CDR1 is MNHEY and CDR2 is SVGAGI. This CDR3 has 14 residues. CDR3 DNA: TGTGCCAGCAGCCCCGGCAGGGGGCCCACTGAAGCTTTCTTT. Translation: CASSPGRGPTEAFF.

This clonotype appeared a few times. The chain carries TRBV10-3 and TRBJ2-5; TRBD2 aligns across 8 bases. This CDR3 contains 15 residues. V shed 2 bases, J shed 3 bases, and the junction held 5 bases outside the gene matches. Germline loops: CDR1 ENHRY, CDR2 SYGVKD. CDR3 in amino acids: CAISEGLAGKETQYF. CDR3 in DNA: TGTGCCATCAGTGAGGGACTAGCTGGAAAAGAGACCCAGTACTTC.

The CDR3 protein is CASAGQGNNEQFF. CDR3 nucleotide sequence: TGTGCCAGTGCCGGACAGGGGAACAATGAGCAGTTCTTC. This rearrangement joins TRBV6-6 to TRBJ2-1, with 9 bases lining up with TRBD1. With 9 bases clipped from V and 5 bases from J, the junction kept 5 bases outside the gene matches. Germline CDR1 is MNHNY and CDR2 is SVGAGI (reference sequence). This CDR3 spans 13 amino acids.

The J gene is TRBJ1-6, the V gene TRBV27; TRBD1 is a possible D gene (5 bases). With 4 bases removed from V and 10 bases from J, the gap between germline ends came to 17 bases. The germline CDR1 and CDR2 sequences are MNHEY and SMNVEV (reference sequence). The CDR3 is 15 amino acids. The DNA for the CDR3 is TGTGCCAGCAGTTGGGGCAGCTCGGTTTTATCACCCCTCCACTTT. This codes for CASSWGSSVLSPLHF.

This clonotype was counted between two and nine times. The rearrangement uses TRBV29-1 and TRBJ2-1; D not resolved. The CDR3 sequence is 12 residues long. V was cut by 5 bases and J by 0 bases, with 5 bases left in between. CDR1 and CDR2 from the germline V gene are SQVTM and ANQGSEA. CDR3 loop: CSVKSSYNEQFF. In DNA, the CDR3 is TGCAGCGTTAAAAGCTCCTACAATGAGCAGTTCTTC.

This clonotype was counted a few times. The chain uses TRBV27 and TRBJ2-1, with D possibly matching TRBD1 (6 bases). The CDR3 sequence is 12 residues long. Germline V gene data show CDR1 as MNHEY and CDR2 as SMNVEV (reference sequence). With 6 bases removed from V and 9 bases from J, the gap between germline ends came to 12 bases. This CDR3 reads CASSSFRGEQFF. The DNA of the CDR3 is TGTGCCAGCAGCTCTTTCAGGGGTGAGCAGTTCTTC.

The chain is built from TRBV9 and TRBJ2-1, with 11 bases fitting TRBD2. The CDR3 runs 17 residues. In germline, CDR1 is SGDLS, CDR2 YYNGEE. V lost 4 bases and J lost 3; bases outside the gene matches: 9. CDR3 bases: TGTGCCAGCAGCACCCTGGGGACTAGCGGTATCTACAATGAGCAGTTCTTC. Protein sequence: CASSTLGTSGIYNEQFF.

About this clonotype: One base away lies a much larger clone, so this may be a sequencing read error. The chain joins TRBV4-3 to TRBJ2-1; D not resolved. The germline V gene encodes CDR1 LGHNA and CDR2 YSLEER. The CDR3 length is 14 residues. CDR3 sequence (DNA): TGCGTCAGCAGCCAAGAGAGCTTTTACAATGAGCAGTTCTTC. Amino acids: CVSSQESFYNEQFF.

The CDR3, as DNA: TGTGCCAGCAGCCACGGTGGTGAAAAACTGTTTTTT. This gives the protein CASSHGGEKLFF. This chain joins TRBV3-1 and TRBJ1-4; D is ambiguous. The CDR3 consists of 12 residues. V lost 3 bases and J 7 bases, leaving 6 bases between the germline ends. Germline CDR1 reads LGHDT; CDR2 reads YNNKEL (reference sequence).

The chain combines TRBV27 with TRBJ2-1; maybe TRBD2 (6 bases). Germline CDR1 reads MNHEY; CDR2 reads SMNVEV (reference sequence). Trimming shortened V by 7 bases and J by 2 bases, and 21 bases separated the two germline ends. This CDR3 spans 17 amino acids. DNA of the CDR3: TGTGCCAGCATCTCCCGATCTAGCGTTCCGCCCTACAATGAGCAGTTCTTC. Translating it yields CASISRSSVPPYNEQFF.

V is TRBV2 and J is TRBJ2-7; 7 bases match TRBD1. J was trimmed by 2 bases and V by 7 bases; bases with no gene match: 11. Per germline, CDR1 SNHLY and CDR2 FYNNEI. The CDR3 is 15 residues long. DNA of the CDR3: TGTGCCAGCACCGAAAAGACAGGGACCACCTACGAGCAGTACTTC. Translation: CASTEKTGTTYEQYF. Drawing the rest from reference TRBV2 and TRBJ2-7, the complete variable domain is EPEVTQTPSHQVTQMGQEVILRCVPISNHLYFYWYRQILGQKVEFLVSFYNNEISEKSEIFDDQFSVERPDGSNFTLKIRSTKLEDSAMYFCASTEKTGTTYEQYFGPGTRLTVT.

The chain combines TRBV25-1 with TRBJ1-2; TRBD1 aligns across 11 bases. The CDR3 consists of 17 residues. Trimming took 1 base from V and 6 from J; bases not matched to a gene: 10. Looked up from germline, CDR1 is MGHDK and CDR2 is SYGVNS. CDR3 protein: CASSESGDRGTWDGYTF. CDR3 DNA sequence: TGTGCCAGCAGTGAATCGGGGGACAGGGGGACCTGGGATGGCTACACCTTC.

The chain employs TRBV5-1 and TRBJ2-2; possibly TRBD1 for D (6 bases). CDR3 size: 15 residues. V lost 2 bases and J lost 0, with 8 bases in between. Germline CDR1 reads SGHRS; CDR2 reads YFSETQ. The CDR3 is CASSFGQPNTGELFF. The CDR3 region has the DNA TGCGCCAGCAGCTTTGGACAGCCGAACACCGGGGAGCTGTTTTTT.

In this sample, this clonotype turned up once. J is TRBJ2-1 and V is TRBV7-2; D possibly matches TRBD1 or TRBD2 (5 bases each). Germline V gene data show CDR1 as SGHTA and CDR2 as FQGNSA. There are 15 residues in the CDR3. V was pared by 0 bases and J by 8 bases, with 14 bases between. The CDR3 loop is CASSLAAGAVHEQFF. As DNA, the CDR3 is TGTGCCAGCAGCTTAGCGGCCGGGGCCGTCCATGAGCAGTTCTTC.

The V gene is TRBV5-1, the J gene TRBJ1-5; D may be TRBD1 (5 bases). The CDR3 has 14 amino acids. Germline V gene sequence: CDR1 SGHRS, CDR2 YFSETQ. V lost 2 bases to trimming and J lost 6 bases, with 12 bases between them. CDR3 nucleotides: TGCGCCAGCAGCTTCGGGTTTCAGGGTCAGCCCCAGCATTTT. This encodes CASSFGFQGQPQHF.

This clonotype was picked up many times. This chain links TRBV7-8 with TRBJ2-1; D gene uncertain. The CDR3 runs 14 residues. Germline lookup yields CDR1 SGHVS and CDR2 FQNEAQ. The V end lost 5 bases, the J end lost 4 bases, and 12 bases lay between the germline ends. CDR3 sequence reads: CASSTPGLYNEQFF. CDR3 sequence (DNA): TGTGCCAGCAGCACGCCAGGCCTGTACAATGAGCAGTTCTTC.

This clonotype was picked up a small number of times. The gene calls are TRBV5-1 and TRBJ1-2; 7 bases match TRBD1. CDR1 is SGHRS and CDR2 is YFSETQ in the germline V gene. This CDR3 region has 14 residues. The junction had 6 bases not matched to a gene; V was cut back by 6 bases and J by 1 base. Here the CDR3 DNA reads TGCGCCAGCAAGGGGGCTTACCGTAACTATGGCTACACCTTC. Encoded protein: CASKGAYRNYGYTF.